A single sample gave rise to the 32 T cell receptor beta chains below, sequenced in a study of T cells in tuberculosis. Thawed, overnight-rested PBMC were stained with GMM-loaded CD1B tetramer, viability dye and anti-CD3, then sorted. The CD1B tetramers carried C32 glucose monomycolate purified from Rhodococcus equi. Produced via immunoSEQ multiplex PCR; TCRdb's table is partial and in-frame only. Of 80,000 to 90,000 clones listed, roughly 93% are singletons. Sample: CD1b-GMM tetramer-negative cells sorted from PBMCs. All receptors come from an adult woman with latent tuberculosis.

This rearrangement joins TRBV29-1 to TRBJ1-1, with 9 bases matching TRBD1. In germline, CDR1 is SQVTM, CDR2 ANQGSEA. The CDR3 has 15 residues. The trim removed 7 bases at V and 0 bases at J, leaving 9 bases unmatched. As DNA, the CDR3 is TGCAGCGCCGTCCCGGGACAGGGCCTGAACACTGAAGCTTTCTTT. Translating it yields CSAVPGQGLNTEAFF.

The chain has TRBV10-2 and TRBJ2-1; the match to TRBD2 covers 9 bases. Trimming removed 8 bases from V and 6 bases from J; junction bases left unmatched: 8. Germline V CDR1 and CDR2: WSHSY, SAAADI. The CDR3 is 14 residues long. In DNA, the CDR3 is TGCGCCAGCGGTTCGGGACTAGCATTCAATGAGCAGTTCTTC. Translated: CASGSGLAFNEQFF.

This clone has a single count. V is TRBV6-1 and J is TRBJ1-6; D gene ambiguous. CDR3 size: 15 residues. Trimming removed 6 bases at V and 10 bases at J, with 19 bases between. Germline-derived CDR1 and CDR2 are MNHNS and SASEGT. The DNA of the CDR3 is TGTGCCAGCAGACCCGTGGGAGGGAGACGGTCACCCCTCCACTTT. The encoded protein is CASRPVGGRRSPLHF.

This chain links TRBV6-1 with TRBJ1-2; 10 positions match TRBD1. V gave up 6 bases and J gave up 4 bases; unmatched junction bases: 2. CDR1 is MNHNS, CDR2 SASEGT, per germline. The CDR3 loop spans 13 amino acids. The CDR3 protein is CASRGQGIYGYTF. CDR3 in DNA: TGTGCCAGCAGGGGACAGGGGATCTATGGCTACACCTTC.

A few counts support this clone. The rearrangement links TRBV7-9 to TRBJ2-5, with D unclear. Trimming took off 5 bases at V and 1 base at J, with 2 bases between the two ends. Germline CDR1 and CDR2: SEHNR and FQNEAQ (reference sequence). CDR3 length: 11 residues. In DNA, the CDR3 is TGTGCCAGCAGCCTCCAAGAGACCCAGTACTTC. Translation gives CASSLQETQYF.

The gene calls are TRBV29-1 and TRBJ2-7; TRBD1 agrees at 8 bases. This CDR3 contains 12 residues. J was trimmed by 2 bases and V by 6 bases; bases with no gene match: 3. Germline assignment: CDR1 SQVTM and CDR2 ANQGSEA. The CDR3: CSVRTGTYEQYV. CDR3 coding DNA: TGCAGCGTGCGGACAGGGACCTACGAGCAGTACGTC.

DNA for the CDR3: TGTGCCAGCAGTGGGACAGGCGATCATAATTCACCCCTCCACTTT. Amino acids: CASSGTGDHNSPLHF. The V and J genes are TRBV2 and TRBJ1-6, with TRBD1 matching over 7 bases. The CDR3 is 15 amino acids. Losses at the gene ends were 4 bases for V and 5 bases for J; bases not matched to a gene: 5. The germline V gene has CDR1 SNHLY and CDR2 FYNNEI.

In DNA, the CDR3 is TGTGCCAGCACCTCAGGGTGGGCGGGCACAGATACGCAGTATTTT. It encodes CASTSGWAGTDTQYF. The V gene is TRBV9, the J gene TRBJ2-3; TRBD1 is a possible D gene (5 bases). V lost 6 bases to trimming and J lost 1 base, with 15 bases between them. This CDR3 is built from 15 residues. Per germline, CDR1 SGDLS and CDR2 YYNGEE.

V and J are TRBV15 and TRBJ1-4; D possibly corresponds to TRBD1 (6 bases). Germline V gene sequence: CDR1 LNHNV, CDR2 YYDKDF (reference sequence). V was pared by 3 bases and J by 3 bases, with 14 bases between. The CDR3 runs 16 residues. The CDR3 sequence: CATSRNARQANEKLFF. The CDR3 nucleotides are TGTGCCACCAGCAGGAACGCCAGACAGGCTAATGAAAAACTGTTTTTT.

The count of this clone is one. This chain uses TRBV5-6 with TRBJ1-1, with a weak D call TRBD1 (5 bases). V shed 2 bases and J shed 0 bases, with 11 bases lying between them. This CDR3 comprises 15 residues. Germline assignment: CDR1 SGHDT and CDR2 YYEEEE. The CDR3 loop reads CASSFRGLLNTEAFF. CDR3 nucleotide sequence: TGTGCCAGCAGCTTTAGGGGACTCCTGAACACTGAAGCTTTCTTT.

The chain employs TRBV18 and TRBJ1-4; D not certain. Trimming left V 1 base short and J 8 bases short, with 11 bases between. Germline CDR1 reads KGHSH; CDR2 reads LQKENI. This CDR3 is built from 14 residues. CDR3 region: CASSPRQTSEKLFF. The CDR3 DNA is TGTGCCAGCTCACCACGGCAGACTAGCGAAAAACTGTTTTTT.

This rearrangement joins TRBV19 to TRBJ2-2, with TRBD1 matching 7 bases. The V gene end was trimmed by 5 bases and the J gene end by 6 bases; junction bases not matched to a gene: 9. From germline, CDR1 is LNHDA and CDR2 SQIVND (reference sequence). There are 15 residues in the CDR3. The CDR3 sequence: CASSADRVAAGELFF. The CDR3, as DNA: TGTGCCAGTAGTGCCGACAGGGTGGCGGCCGGGGAGCTGTTTTTT.

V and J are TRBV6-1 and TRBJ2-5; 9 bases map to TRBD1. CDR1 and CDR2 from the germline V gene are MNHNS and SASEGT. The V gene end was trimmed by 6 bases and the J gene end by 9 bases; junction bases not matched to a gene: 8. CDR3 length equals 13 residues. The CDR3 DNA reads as TGTGCCAGCAGCGGGGACAGGGAAGGGGCCCAGTACTTC. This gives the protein CASSGDREGAQYF.

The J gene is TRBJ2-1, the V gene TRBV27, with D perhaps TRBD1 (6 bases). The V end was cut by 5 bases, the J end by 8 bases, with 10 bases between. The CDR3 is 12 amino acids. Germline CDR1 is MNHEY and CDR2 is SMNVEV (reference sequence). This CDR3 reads CASSLPGDEQFF. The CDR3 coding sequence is TGTGCCAGCAGTCTCCCAGGGGATGAGCAGTTCTTC.

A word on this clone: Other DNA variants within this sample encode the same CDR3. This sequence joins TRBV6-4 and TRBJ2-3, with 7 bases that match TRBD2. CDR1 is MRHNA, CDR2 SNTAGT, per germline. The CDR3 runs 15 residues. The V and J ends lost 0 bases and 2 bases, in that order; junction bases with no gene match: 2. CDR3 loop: CASSDSGGSTDTQYF. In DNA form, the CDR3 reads TGTGCCAGCAGTGACTCGGGGGGGTCCACAGATACGCAGTATTTT.

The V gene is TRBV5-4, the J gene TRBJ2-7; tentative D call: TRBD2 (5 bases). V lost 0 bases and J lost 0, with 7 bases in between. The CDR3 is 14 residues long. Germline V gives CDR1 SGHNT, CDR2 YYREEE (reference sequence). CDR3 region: CASSLGGYSYEQYF. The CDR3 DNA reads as TGTGCCAGCAGCTTGGGCGGGTACTCCTACGAGCAGTACTTC.

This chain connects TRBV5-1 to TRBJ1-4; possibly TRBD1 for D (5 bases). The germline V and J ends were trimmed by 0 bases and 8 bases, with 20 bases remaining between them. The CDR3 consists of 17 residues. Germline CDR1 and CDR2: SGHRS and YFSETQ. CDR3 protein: CASSLVYSGGKEEKLFF. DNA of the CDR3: TGCGCCAGCAGCTTGGTCTATTCGGGGGGGAAAGAAGAAAAACTGTTTTTT.

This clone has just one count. The CDR3 sequence is CASKYAGALHF. CDR3 bases: TGTGCCAGCAAATACGCGGGGGCCCTCCACTTT. The chain combines TRBV2 with TRBJ1-6, with D possibly matching TRBD1 (5 bases). V was trimmed by 7 bases and J by 14 bases, leaving 12 bases between them. Germline CDR1 and CDR2: SNHLY and FYNNEI. The CDR3 totals 11 residues. Full variable domain (remainder filled in from reference TRBV2 and TRBJ1-6): EPEVTQTPSHQVTQMGQEVILRCVPISNHLYFYWYRQILGQKVEFLVSFYNNEISEKSEIFDDQFSVERPDGSNFTLKIRSTKLEDSAMYFCASKYAGALHFGNGTRLTVT.

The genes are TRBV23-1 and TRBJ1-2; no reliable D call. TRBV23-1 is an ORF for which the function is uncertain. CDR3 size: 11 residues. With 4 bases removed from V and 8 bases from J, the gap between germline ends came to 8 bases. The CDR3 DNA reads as TGCGCCAGCAGTCGTGGCAGGGGCTACACCTTC. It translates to CASSRGRGYTF.

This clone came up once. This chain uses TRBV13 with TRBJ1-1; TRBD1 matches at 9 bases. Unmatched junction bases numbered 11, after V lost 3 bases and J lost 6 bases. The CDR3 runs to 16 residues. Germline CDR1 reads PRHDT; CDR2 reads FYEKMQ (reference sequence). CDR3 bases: TGTGCCAGCAGCTTGGTAGGACAGGGGTTGTTCTCTGAAGCTTTCTTT. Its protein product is CASSLVGQGLFSEAFF.

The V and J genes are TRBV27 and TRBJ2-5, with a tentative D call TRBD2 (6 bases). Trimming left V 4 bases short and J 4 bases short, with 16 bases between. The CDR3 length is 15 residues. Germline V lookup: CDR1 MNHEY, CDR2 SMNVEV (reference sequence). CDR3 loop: CASSSRRRAGETQYF. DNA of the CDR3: TGTGCCAGCAGTTCACGGAGGAGGGCGGGAGAGACCCAGTACTTC.

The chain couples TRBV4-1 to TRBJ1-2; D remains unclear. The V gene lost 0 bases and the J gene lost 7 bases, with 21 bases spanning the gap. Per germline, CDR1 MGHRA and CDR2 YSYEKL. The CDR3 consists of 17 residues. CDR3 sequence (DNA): TGCGCCAGCAGCCAAGACGATAGACCTCCCCCGGGTGCTGGCTACACCTTC. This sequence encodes CASSQDDRPPPGAGYTF.

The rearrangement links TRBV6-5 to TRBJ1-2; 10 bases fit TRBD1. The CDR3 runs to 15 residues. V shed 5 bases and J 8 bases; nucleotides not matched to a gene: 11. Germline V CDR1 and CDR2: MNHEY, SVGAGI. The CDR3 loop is CASSLTRTGGGGYTF. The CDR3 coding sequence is TGTGCCAGCAGTCTCACACGGACAGGGGGGGGAGGCTACACCTTC.

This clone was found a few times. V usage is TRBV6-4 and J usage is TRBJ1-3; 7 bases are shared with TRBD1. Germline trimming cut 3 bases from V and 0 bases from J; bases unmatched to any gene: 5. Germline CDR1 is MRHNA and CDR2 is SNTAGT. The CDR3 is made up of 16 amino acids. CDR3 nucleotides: TGTGCCAGCAGTGATCGGGACAGAGCCTCTGGAAACACCATATATTTT. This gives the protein CASSDRDRASGNTIYF.

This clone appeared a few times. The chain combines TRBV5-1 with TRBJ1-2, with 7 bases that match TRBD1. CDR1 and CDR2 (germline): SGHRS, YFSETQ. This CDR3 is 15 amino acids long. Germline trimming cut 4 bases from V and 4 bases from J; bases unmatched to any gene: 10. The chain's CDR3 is CASSPEPGQTYGYTF. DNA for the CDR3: TGCGCCAGCAGCCCGGAGCCGGGACAGACCTATGGCTACACCTTC.

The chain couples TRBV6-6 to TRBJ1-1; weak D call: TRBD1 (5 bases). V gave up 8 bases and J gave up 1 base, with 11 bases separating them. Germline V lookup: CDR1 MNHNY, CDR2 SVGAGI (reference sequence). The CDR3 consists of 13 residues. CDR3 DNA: TGTGCCAGCGCAGGGAGGAGGAACACTGAAGCTTTCTTT. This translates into CASAGRRNTEAFF.

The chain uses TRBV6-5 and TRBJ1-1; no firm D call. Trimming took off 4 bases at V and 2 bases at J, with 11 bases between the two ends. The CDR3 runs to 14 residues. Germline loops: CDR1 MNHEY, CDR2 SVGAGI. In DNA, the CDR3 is TGTGCCAGCAGTTCTCCAGACTCTAACACTGAAGCTTTCTTT. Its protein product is CASSSPDSNTEAFF.

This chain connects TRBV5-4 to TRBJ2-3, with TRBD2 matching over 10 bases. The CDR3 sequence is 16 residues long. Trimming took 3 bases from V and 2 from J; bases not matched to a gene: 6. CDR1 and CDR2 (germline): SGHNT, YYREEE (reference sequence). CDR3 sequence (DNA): TGTGCCAGCAGCTCCGGGACTAGCGAACTCACAGATACGCAGTATTTT. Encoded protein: CASSSGTSELTDTQYF.

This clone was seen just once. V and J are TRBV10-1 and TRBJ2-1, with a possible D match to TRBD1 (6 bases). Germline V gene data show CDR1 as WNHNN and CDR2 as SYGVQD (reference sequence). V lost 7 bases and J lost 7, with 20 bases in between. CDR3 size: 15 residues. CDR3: CASNKEAGDVNEQFF. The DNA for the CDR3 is TGCGCCAGCAATAAGGAGGCAGGGGATGTAAATGAGCAGTTCTTC.

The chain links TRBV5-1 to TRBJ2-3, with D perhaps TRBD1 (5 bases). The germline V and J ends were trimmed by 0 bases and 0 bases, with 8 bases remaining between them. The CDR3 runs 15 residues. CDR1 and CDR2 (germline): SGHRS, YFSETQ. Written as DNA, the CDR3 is TGCGCCAGCAGCTTGGGCCAGGGTAGCACAGATACGCAGTATTTT. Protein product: CASSLGQGSTDTQYF.

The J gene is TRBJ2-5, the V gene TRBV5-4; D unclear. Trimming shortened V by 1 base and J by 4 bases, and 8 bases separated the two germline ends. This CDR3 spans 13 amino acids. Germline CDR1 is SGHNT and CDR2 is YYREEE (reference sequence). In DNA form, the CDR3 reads TGTGCCAGCAGCTTGTCTAGATCAGAGACCCAGTACTTC. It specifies CASSLSRSETQYF. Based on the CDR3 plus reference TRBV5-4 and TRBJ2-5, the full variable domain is ETGVTQSPTHLIKTRGQQVTLRCSSQSGHNTVSWYQQALGQGPQFIFQYYREEENGRGNFPPRFSGLQFPNYSSELNVNALELDDSALYLCASSLSRSETQYFGPGTRLLVL.

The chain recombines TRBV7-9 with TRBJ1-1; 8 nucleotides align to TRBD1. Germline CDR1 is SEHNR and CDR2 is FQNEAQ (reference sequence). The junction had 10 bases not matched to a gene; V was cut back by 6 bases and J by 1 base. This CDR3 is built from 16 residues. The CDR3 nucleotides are TGTGCCAGCAGTCTTACAGGGGGAGGAACGAACACTGAAGCTTTCTTT. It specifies CASSLTGGGTNTEAFF. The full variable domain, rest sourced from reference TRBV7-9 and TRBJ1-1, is DTGVSQNPRHKITKRGQNVTFRCDPISEHNRLYWYRQTLGQGPEFLTYFQNEAQLEKSRLLSDRFSAERPKGSFSTLEIQRTEQGDSAMYLCASSLTGGGTNTEAFFGQGTRLTVV.